Shown below are 28 T cell receptor beta chains from a single sample sequenced in a study of tumor and adjacent non-tumor tissue in lung cancer. RNA was extracted from bulk tissue without any cell sorting. More than 3 cm separated this lung sample from the edge of the tumor. Three rounds of nested PCR, following a modified ARM-PCR protocol, produced the TCRbeta library. TCRdb reanalysed the multiplex PCR reads using MiXCR and keeps one entry per CDR3 protein. The sample lists fewer than 75,000 distinct CDR3 sequences, around 76% occurring once. Sequencing used distant non-tumor lung tissue. These receptors came from a man aged 55 to 69 with non-small cell lung cancer.

A remark on this clonotype: At one of its ends the junction is not consistent with the germline gene, which may arise from a read error. Here the CDR3 reads CACSLGTEVDEQYF. CDR3 DNA: TGTGCCTGCAGCCTCGGGACAGAAGTCGACGAGCAGTACTTC. J is TRBJ2-7 and V is TRBV7-9, with 7 bases matching TRBD1. Germline-derived CDR1 and CDR2 are SEHNR and FQNEAQ (reference sequence). The CDR3 covers 14 residues.

Remarks on this clonotype: The junction differs from germline at one of its ends, possibly a read error. The CDR3 DNA sequence: TGTGTCAGCAGCCTATATGGGGGAGCGGGATACAATGAGCAGTTCTTC. Its translation: CVSSLYGGAGYNEQFF. V is TRBV5-6 and J is TRBJ2-1; 7 positions match TRBD2. Germline values: CDR1 SGHDT, CDR2 YYEEEE. This CDR3 has 16 amino acids.

To note about this clonotype: At one end the junction does not follow the germline gene, possibly because of a read error. The rearrangement links TRBV6-5 to TRBJ1-2, with TRBD1 identical over 11 bases. CDR3 length: 13 amino acids. Germline CDR1 and CDR2: MNHEY and SVGAGI. The CDR3 sequence: CAISYGTGGGDTF. CDR3 nucleotide sequence: TGTGCCATCAGCTACGGGACAGGGGGTGGCGACACCTTC.

The chain uses TRBV29-1 and TRBJ2-5; a possible D gene is TRBD2 (5 bases). The germline gives CDR1 SQVTM, CDR2 ANQGSEA. CDR3 size: 13 residues. V was clipped by 6 bases and J by 4 bases, with 15 bases between them. The CDR3 nucleotides read TGCAGCGTCGAAAGCGGTAATGGAGAGACCCAGTACTTC. It yields the protein CSVESGNGETQYF.

A remark on this clonotype: Here the CDR3 omits its conserved ending phenylalanine or tryptophan, so a read error is the likely source. V gene TRBV11-1 combines with J gene TRBJ2-7; maybe TRBD1 (6 bases). V shed 1 base and J shed 3 bases, with 13 bases lying between them. This CDR3 region has 15 residues. Germline CDR1 reads SGHAT; CDR2 reads FQDESV (reference sequence). CDR3 bases: TGTGCCAGCAGCTTAGACAATGGGGGCCGCTACGAGCAGTACTTA. Amino acid sequence: CASSLDNGGRYEQYL.

CDR3: CANMNGRGQYF. Written as DNA, the CDR3 is TGCGCCAACATGAACGGACGAGGGCAGTACTTC. The genes are TRBV10-2 and TRBJ2-7; the D is unclear. V dropped 10 bases and J dropped 9 bases, with 16 bases sitting between them. The CDR3 length is 11 residues. Germline values: CDR1 WSHSY, CDR2 SAAADI.

Worth noting for this clonotype: Likely a read error: the CDR3 ends without its conserved phenylalanine or tryptophan. It is unclear where the CDR3 begins or ends on the DNA, so no DNA is shown, and the CDR3 is as TCRdb lists it. The rearrangement uses TRBV20-1 and TRBJ1-2; the tabulated D call, TRBD1, remains unverified against the DNA. Germline V gene sequence: CDR1 DFQATT, CDR2 SNEGSKA (reference sequence). The CDR3 is 14 amino acids long, termini counted. The CDR3 is CSAREGGENYGYTY.

To note about this clonotype: One end of the junction varies from germline; a read error may be responsible. The chain is built from TRBV29-1 and TRBJ2-5; D might be TRBD2 (7 bases). This CDR3 spans 14 amino acids. The germline CDR1 and CDR2 sequences are SQVTM and ANQGSEA. Here the CDR3 reads CSVARGGEQETQCF. CDR3 DNA: TGCAGCGTTGCCCGCGGGGGCGAACAGGAGACCCAGTGCTTC.

Concerning this clonotype: No DNA is shown, since the ends of the CDR3 on it are uncertain; the CDR3 is the one TCRdb lists. V gene TRBV19 combines with J gene TRBJ2-2; no check of the table's D call, TRBD1, against the DNA was made. The CDR3 is 14 residues long, counting both termini. Germline-derived CDR1 and CDR2 are LNHDA and SQIVND (reference sequence). The CDR3 sequence is CASTSGVGTGELFF.

About this clonotype itself: The junction departs from the called germline gene at one end, perhaps through a read error. The chain combines TRBV28 with TRBJ2-4; D gene ambiguous. Germline V gene lookup returns CDR1 MDHEN and CDR2 SYDVKM. This CDR3 is built from 15 residues. The CDR3: CASNLYHLTKNIQYF. CDR3 in DNA: TGTGCCAGCAATTTATACCACCTAACCAAAAACATTCAGTACTTC.

As concerns this clonotype: One end of the junction varies from germline; a read error may be responsible. The chain recombines TRBV5-4 with TRBJ2-3; 8 bases fit TRBD2. This CDR3 region has 15 residues. Per germline, CDR1 SGHNT and CDR2 YYREEE (reference sequence). The CDR3 DNA sequence: TGTGCCAACAGCTTGGGGGGGACTAGACTCGATACGCAGTATTTT. Protein: CANSLGGTRLDTQYF.

This clonotype was detected a few times. The junction does not match germline at one end; this may be a read error. The V gene is TRBV7-9, the J gene TRBJ1-5, with unresolved D. This CDR3 has 14 residues. Germline-derived CDR1 and CDR2 are SEHNR and FQNEAQ (reference sequence). CDR3 protein: CVSSPDGVDRPQHF. CDR3 sequence (DNA): TGTGTCAGCAGCCCGGACGGGGTGGATCGGCCCCAGCATTTT.

This chain connects TRBV5-5 to TRBJ2-7, with D perhaps given as TRBD1 or TRBD2 (5 bases each). The CDR3 covers 16 residues. Germline CDR1 SGHKS, CDR2 YYEKEE (reference sequence). V lost 4 bases and J lost 2, with 19 bases in between. The CDR3 nucleotides are TGTGCCAGCAGCAAAAATTCGGGGCTAACCACCTACGAGCAGTACTTC. Translated, it gives CASSKNSGLTTYEQYF. Full variable domain (outside the CDR3, taken from reference TRBV5-5 and TRBJ2-7): DAGVTQSPTHLIKTRGQQVTLRCSPISGHKSVSWYQQVLGQGPQFIFQYYEKEERGRGNFPDRFSARQFPNYSSELNVNALLLGDSALYLCASSKNSGLTTYEQYFGPGTRLTVT.

About this clonotype itself: The junction shows a germline mismatch at one end, possibly a read error. The chain is built from TRBV6-1 and TRBJ2-1, with D tentatively TRBD1 or TRBD2 (5 bases each). The length of the CDR3 is 15 residues. The germline V gene encodes CDR1 MNHNS and CDR2 SASEGT. CDR3: CASKDTRGSYNVQFF. As DNA, the CDR3 is TGTGCCAGCAAGGACACTCGGGGCTCCTACAATGTGCAGTTCTTC.

Of note for this clonotype: Relative to the germline gene, one junction end is altered; a read error may explain this. The chain carries TRBV9 and TRBJ2-1; 7 bases agree with TRBD2. CDR1 SGDLS and CDR2 YYNGEE come from the germline V gene. The CDR3 is 15 amino acids. DNA for the CDR3: TGTGCCAGCAACTACTTCGGGAGCGGGACCAATAAGCAGTTCTTC. It codes for CASNYFGSGTNKQFF.

As concerns this clonotype: The conserved phenylalanine or tryptophan normally closing the CDR3 is absent here, so this likely arose from a read error. V and J are TRBV5-6 and TRBJ1-1; tentative D call: TRBD1 (6 bases). Looked up from germline, CDR1 is SGHDT and CDR2 is YYEEEE. The CDR3 has 16 amino acids. CDR3: CASSSFRTGLRTEAFL. DNA of the CDR3: TGCGCCAGCAGCTCCTTCCGCACAGGGTTGAGAACTGAAGCTTTCCTT.

The genes are TRBV5-1 and TRBJ2-2, with D possibly being TRBD2 (5 bases). This CDR3 comprises 16 residues. Germline values: CDR1 SGHRS, CDR2 YFSETQ. V was trimmed by 6 bases and J by 4 bases, leaving 19 bases between them. The CDR3 spells CASNPRGEGRTGELFF. Here the CDR3 DNA reads TGCGCCAGCAACCCCCGGGGTGAAGGGCGCACCGGGGAGCTGTTTTTT.

A remark on this clonotype: A read error may produce the germline difference seen at one junction end. The V and J genes are TRBV29-1 and TRBJ2-6; D might be TRBD2 (5 bases). The CDR3 covers 15 residues. Germline V gene data show CDR1 as SQVTM and CDR2 as ANQGSEA. CDR3 in amino acids: CSVRVSGSWANVLSF. CDR3 sequence (DNA): TGCAGCGTGAGGGTTTCTGGTTCGTGGGCCAACGTCCTGAGTTTC.

V is TRBV15 and J is TRBJ2-1, with a tentative D call TRBD2 (7 bases). This CDR3 spans 15 amino acids. The germline V gene has CDR1 LNHNV and CDR2 YYDKDF (reference sequence). V shed 1 base and J shed 5 bases, with 12 bases lying between them. The DNA of the CDR3 is TGTGCCACCAGCAGAGTAGGGGGGGCTGACAATGAGCAGTTCTTC. Its protein product is CATSRVGGADNEQFF. Combining the CDR3 with reference TRBV15 and TRBJ2-1 gives the whole variable domain DAMVIQNPRYQVTQFGKPVTLSCSQTLNHNVMYWYQQKSSQAPKLLFHYYDKDFNNEADTPDNFQSRRPNTSFCFLDIRSPGLGDTAMYLCATSRVGGADNEQFFGPGTRLTVL.

The rearrangement joins TRBV11-1 to TRBJ2-4; D is perhaps TRBD2 (5 bases). Trimming removed 2 bases from V and 10 bases from J, with 15 bases in between. The germline V gene has CDR1 SGHAT and CDR2 FQDESV (reference sequence). The CDR3 runs to 14 residues. CDR3 in amino acids: CASSLSGGEYIQYF. The CDR3 DNA is TGTGCCAGCAGCTTAAGCGGTGGGGAATATATTCAGTACTTC.

In regard to this clonotype: An end of the junction differs from the germline gene, which may be a read error. The V call is TRBV4-1, the J call TRBJ1-6; 7 bases agree with TRBD1. Germline V gives CDR1 MGHRA, CDR2 YSYEKL. CDR3 length equals 14 residues. Written as DNA, the CDR3 is TGCACCAGCTCGACCGGGACAGTGAATTCACCTCTCCACTTT. Translation: CTSSTGTVNSPLHF.

This clonotype was counted at least ten times. V gene TRBV11-2 combines with J gene TRBJ2-2; no firm D call. Trimming took off 6 bases at V and 6 bases at J, with 14 bases between the two ends. The CDR3 covers 14 residues. The germline CDR1 and CDR2 sequences are SGHAT and FQNNGV. This chain's CDR3 is CASSLYSVAGELFF. DNA for the CDR3: TGTGCCAGCAGTTTATATTCCGTCGCCGGGGAGCTGTTTTTT.

Points on this clonotype: A much larger clone differs by one base, so this may be a read error. The chain links TRBV11-2 to TRBJ1-4; no reliable D call. Germline V gives CDR1 SGHAT, CDR2 FQNNGV. The CDR3 totals 15 residues. CDR3 sequence reads: CASSPGSATNGKLFF. CDR3 DNA sequence: TGTGCCAGCAGCCCGGGGAGCGCAACTAATGGAAAACTGTTTTTT.

The V gene is TRBV11-1, the J gene TRBJ2-5; the D gene is possibly TRBD1 (5 bases). Germline CDR1 is SGHAT and CDR2 is FQDESV (reference sequence). The germline V and J ends were trimmed by 5 bases and 5 bases, with 15 bases remaining between them. The CDR3 loop spans 14 amino acids. CDR3 protein: CASSKDTYYETQYF. The CDR3 bases are TGTGCCAGCAGCAAGGACACGTACTATGAGACCCAGTACTTC.

Worth noting for this clonotype: At one of its ends the junction is not consistent with the germline gene, which may arise from a read error. The gene calls are TRBV6-1 and TRBJ2-5; 7 bases agree with TRBD1. Germline V gene data show CDR1 as MNHNS and CDR2 as SASEGT. This CDR3 is built from 15 residues. The CDR3 is CASSELRGQQETQNF. CDR3 bases: TGTGCCAGCAGTGAACTTAGGGGGCAGCAAGAGACCCAGAACTTC.

Comment on this clonotype: A junction boundary mismatches the germline segment, possibly from a read error. The rearrangement joins TRBV29-1 to TRBJ2-3, with 9 bases matching TRBD2. Germline assignment: CDR1 SQVTM and CDR2 ANQGSEA. The length of the CDR3 is 16 residues. The CDR3 protein is CGVGAGGIGGTDTQCF. CDR3 bases: TGCGGCGTTGGAGCGGGAGGCATTGGAGGCACAGATACGCAGTGTTTT.

As regards this clonotype: It may be a read error: a sequence one base away is much more abundant. The chain is built from TRBV27 and TRBJ2-3; a weak D match, TRBD2 (5 bases). CDR3 length: 14 amino acids. CDR1 and CDR2 (germline): MNHEY, SMNVEV (reference sequence). CDR3 in DNA: TGTACCAGCAGTACTCGAGGGCGGACAGATACGCAGTATTTT. Amino acid sequence: CTSSTRGRTDTQYF.

Ten or more counts support this clonotype. This chain connects TRBV16 to TRBJ1-1; D is uncertain. From germline, CDR1 is KGHSY and CDR2 FQNENV. This CDR3 comprises 16 residues. Trimming removed 0 bases from V and 0 bases from J, with 11 bases in between. The CDR3: CASSQSESAMNTEAFF. In DNA form, the CDR3 reads TGTGCCAGCAGCCAATCCGAATCGGCTATGAACACTGAAGCTTTCTTT.